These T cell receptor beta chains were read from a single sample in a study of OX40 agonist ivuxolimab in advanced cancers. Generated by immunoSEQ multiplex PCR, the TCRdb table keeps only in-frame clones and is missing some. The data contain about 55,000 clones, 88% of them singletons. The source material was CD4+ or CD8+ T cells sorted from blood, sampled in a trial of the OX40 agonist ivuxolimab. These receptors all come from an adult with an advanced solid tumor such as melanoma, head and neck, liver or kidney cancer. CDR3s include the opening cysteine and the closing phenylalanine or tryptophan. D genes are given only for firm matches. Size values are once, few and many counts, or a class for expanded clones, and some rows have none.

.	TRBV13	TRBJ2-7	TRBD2	TGTGCCAGCAGCCATGGGACGGGACTAGCGGGAGGGTACGAGCAGTACTTC	CASSHGTGLAGGYEQYF
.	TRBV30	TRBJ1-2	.	TGTGCCTGGAGTCGAGACACTAACTATGGCTACACCTTC	CAWSRDTNYGYTF
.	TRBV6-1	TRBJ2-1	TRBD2	TGTGCCAGCAGTGTCGGGGGGAGCTCCTACAATGAGCAGTTCTTC	CASSVGGSSYNEQFF
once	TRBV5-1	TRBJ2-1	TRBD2	TGCGCCAGCAGCAGGACTAGCGGGGGGGCAAACAATGAGCAGTTCTTC	CASSRTSGGANNEQFF
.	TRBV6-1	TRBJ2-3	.	TGTGCCAGCAGTGAAGTGGTGGGGGCGATCACAGATACGCAGTATTTT	CASSEVVGAITDTQYF
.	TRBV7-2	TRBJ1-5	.	TGTGCCAGCAGCCCCGGCCGCAGCAATCAGCCCCAGCATTTT	CASSPGRSNQPQHF
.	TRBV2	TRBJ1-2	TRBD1	TGTGCCATTCGACAGGGGACTAACTATGGCTACACCTTC	CAIRQGTNYGYTF
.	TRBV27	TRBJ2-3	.	TGTGCCAGCAGTCCGACCCAAGGAGATACGCAGTATTTT	CASSPTQGDTQYF
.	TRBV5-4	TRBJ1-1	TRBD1	TGTGCCAGCGGAACTCAGGGGGCGCGGGAAGCTTTCTTT	CASGTQGAREAFF
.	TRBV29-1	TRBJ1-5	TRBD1	TGCAGCGTTGGCCAAGGACAGGGGAACCAGCCCCAGCATTTT	CSVGQGQGNQPQHF
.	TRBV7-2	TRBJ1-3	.	TGTGCCAGCAGCTTAGGGAACTCTGGAAACACCATATATTTT	CASSLGNSGNTIYF
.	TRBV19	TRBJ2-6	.	TGTGCCAGTAGGCGGGACATCAACTCTGGGGCCAACGTCCTGACTTTC	CASRRDINSGANVLTF
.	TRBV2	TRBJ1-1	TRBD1	TGTGCCAGCAGCCCCGGGACAGGGAACACTGAAGCTTTCTTT	CASSPGTGNTEAFF
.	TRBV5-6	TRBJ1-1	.	TGTGCCAGCAGCTTGGACCGGAAGAGATCGTTGAACACTGAAGCTTTCTTT	CASSLDRKRSLNTEAFF
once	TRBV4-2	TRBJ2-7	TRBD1	TGTGCCAGCAGCGTAAGGACAGGGGGAACCTACGAGCAGTACTTC	CASSVRTGGTYEQYF
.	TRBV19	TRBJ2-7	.	TGTGCCAGTAGTGGAGGGGTCGAGCAGTACTTC	CASSGGVEQYF
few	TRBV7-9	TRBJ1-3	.	TGTGCCAGCAGCCCAAAAAGACGGTTATCTGGAAACACCATATATTTT	CASSPKRRLSGNTIYF